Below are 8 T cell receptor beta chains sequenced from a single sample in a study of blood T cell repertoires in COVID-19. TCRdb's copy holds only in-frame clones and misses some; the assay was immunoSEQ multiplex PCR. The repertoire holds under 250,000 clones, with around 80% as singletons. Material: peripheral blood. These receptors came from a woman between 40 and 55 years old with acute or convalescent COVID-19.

CDR3 in DNA: TGTGCCAGCAGTTCTGACAGCCAGGATGAGCAGTTCTTC. As protein: CASSSDSQDEQFF. This chain links TRBV6-5 with TRBJ2-1; D is possibly TRBD1 (5 bases). CDR1 is MNHEY, CDR2 SVGAGI, per germline. Trimming removed 4 bases at V and 8 bases at J, with 12 bases between. The CDR3 extends over 13 amino acids.

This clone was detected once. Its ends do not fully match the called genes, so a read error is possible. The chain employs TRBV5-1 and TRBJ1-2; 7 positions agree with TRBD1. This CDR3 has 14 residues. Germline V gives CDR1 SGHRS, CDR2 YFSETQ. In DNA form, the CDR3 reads TGCGCCAGCAGCCTGGGGGGCGAGACAGGGCACTCCATTTTC. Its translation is CASSLGGETGHSIF.

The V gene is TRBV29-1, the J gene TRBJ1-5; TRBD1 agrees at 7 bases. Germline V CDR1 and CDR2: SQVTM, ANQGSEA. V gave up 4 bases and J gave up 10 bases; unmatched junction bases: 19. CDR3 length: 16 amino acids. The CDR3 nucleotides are TGCAGCGTTGTAACTTCGGGACAGCAAGTTCAAGTACCCCAGCATTTT. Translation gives CSVVTSGQQVQVPQHF.

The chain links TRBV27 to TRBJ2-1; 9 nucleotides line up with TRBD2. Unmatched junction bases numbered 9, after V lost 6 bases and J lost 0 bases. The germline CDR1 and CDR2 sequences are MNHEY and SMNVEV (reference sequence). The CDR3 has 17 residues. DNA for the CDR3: TGTGCCAGCAGACCCAGAAGCGGGGGGACCTCCTACAATGAGCAGTTCTTC. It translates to CASRPRSGGTSYNEQFF.

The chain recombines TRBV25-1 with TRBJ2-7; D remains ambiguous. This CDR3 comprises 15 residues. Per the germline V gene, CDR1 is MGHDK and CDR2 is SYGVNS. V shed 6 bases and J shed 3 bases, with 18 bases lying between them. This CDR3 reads CASSRSIGSYYEQYF. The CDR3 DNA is TGTGCCAGCAGCCGGAGCATCGGCAGCTACTACGAGCAGTACTTC.

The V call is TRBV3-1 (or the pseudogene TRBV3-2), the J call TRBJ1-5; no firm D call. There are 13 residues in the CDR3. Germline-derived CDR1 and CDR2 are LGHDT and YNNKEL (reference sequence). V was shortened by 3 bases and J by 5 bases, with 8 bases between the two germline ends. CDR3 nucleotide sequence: TGTGCCAGCAGCCAGGCTCAAGATCAGCCCCAGCATTTT. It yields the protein CASSQAQDQPQHF.

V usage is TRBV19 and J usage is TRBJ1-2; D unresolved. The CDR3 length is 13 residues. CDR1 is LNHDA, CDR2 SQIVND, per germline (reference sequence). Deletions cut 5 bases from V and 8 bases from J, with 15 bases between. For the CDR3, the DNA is TGTGCCAGTAGTCCCACTGGAGGGTACGGCTACACCTTC. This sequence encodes CASSPTGGYGYTF.

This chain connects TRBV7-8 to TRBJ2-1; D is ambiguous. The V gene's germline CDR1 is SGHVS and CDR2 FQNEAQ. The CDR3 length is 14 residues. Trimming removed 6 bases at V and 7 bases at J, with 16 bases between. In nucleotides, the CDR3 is TGTGCCAGCAGGGCACGTTGGGCGAGTAATGAGCAGTTCTTC. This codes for CASRARWASNEQFF.